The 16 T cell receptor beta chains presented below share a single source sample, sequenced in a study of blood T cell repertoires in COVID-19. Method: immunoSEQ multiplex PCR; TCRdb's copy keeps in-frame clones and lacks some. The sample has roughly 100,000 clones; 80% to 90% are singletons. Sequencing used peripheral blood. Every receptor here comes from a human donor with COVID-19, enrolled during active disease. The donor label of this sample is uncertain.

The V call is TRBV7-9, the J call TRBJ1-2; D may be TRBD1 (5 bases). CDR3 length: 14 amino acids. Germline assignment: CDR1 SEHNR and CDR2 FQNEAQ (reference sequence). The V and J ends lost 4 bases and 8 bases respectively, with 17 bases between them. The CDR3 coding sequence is TGTGCCAGCAGCTCACCGGGGGTTTTTTGGGGCTACACCTTC. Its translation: CASSSPGVFWGYTF.

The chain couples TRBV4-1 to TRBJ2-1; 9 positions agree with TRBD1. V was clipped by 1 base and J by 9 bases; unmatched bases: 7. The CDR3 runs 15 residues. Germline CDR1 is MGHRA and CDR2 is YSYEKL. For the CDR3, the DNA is TGCGCCAGCAGCCAAGGGACAGGGGTTTTTAGTGAGCAGTTCTTC. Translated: CASSQGTGVFSEQFF.

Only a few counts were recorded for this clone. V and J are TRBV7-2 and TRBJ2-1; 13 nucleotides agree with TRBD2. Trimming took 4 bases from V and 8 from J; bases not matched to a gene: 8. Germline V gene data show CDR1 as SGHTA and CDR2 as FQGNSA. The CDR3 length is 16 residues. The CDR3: CASSWKGTSGEYEQFF. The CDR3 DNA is TGTGCCAGCAGCTGGAAAGGGACTAGCGGGGAGTATGAGCAGTTCTTC.

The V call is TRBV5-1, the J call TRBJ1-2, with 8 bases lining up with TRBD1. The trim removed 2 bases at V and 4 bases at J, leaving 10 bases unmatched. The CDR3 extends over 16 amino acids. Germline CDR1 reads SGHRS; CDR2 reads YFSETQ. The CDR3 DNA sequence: TGCGCCAGCAGCTTAGCTACACCAGGGGGCGTCTATGGCTACACCTTC. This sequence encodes CASSLATPGGVYGYTF.

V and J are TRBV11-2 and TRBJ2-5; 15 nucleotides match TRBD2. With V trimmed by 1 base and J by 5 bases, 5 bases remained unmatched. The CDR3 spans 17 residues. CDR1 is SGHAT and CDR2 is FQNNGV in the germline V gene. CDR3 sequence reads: CASSLGTSGGAGETQYF. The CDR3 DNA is TGTGCCAGCAGCTTAGGGACTAGCGGGGGGGCTGGGGAGACCCAGTACTTC.

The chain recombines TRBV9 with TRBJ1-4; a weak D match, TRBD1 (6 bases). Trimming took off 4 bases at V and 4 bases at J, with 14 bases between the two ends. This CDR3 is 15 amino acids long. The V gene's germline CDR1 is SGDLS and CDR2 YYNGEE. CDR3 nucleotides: TGTGCCAGCAGCCCCCAGGGGACGGGTAATGAAAAACTGTTTTTT. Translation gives CASSPQGTGNEKLFF.

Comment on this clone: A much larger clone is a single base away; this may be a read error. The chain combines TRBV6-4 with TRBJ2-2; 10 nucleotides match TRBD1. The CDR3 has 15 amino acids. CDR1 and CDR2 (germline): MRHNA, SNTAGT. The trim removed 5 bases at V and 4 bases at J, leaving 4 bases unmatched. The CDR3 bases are TGTGCCAGCAGTCCCGGGACAGGGGTCACCGGGGAGCTGTTTTTT. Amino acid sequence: CASSPGTGVTGELFF.

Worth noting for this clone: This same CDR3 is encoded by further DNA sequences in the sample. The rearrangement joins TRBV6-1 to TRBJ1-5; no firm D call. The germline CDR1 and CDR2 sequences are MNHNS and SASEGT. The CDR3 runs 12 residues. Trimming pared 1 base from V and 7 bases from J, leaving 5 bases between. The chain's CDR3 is CASSEVGQPQHF. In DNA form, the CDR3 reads TGTGCCAGCAGTGAAGTCGGGCAGCCCCAGCATTTT.

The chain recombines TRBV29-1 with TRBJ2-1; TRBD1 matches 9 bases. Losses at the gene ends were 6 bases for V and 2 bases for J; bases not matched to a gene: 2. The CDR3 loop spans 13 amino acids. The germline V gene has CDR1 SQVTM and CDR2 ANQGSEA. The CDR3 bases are TGCAGCGTCGGGACAGGGCCCTACAATGAGCAGTTCTTC. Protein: CSVGTGPYNEQFF.

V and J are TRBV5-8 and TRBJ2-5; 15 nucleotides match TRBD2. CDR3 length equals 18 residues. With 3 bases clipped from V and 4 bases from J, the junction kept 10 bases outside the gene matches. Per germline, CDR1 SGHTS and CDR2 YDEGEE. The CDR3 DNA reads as TGTGCCAGCAGCTCCGGACTAGCGGGAGGGACCATTCGAGAGACCCAGTACTTC. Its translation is CASSSGLAGGTIRETQYF.

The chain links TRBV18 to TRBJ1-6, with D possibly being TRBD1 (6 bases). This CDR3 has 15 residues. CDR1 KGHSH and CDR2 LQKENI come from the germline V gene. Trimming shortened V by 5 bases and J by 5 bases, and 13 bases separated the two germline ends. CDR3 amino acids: CASSDNRADNSPLHF. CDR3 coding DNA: TGTGCCAGCTCAGACAACAGGGCCGATAATTCACCCCTCCACTTT.

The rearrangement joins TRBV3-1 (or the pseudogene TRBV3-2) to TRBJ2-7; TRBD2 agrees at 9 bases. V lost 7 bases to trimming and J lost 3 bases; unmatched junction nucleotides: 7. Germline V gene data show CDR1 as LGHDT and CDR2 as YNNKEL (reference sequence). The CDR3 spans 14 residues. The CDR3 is CASTRGGAIYEQYF. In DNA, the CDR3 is TGTGCCAGCACCCGCGGGGGGGCGATCTACGAGCAGTACTTC.

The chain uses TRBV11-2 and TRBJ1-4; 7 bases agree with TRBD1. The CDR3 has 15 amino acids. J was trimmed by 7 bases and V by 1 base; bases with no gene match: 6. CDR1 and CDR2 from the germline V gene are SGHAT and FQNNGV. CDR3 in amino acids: CASSLVGTVGEKLFF. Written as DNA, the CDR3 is TGTGCCAGCAGCTTAGTAGGGACAGTAGGTGAAAAACTGTTTTTT. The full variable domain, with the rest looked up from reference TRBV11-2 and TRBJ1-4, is EAGVAQSPRYKIIEKRQSVAFWCNPISGHATLYWYQQILGQGPKLLIQFQNNGVVDDSQLPKDRFSAERLKGVDSTLKIQPAKLEDSAVYLCASSLVGTVGEKLFFGSGTQLSVL.

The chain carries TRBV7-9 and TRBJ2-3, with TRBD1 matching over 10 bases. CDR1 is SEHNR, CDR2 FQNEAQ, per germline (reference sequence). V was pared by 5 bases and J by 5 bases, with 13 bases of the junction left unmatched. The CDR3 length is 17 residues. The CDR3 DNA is TGTGCCAGCAGCGTAGTGGGACAGGGGCGCGAGAAAGATACGCAGTATTTT. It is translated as CASSVVGQGREKDTQYF.

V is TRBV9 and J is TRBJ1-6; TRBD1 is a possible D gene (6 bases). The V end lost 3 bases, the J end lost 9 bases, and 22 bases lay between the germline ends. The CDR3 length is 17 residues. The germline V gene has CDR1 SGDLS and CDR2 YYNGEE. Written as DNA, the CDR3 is TGTGCCAGCAGCGCGGAGACAGGAAGTGGGCCAGGTTCACCCCTCCACTTT. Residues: CASSAETGSGPGSPLHF.

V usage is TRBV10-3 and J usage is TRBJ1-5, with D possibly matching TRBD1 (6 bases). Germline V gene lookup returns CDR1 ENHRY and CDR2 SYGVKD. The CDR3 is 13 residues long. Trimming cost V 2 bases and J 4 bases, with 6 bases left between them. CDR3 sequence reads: CAISEGQNQPQHF. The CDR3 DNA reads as TGTGCCATCAGTGAGGGACAGAATCAGCCCCAGCATTTT.